This is a list of T cell receptor beta chains from one sample in a study of identical twins. Each CDR3 protein gets one entry after TCRdb re-called the 5' RACE reads with MiXCR. The repertoire includes 300,000 to 400,000 distinct CDR3 sequences, about 12% of them detected once, and around 7.2% sits in the top ten. These sequences were also reported in another study, on yellow fever vaccine responses in identical twins.

Sequencing was done on a sample of CD8+ T cells sorted from blood. The source of these receptors is a woman aged 18 to 35 in good health. The CDR3 runs from the conserved cysteine through the conserved F or W.

j_call v_call cdr3_aa
TRBJ2-2 TRBV5-1 CATGQGYNSGELFF
TRBJ2-2 TRBV7-4 CASSSGGRETGELFF
TRBJ2-5 TRBV12-3/TRBV12-4 CAGGGNGETRYF
TRBJ2-1 TRBV20-1 CSASPLYQGGQFF
TRBJ1-5 TRBV12-3/TRBV12-4 CASSLDRGRPQHF
TRBJ2-7 TRBV11-1 CASSLRTSVYEQYF
TRBJ2-2 TRBV27 CASSLGVTPWLAGELFF
TRBJ2-3 TRBV20-1 CSARGAPGLPSDTQYF
TRBJ2-4 TRBV20-1 CCAREKGFLAKNIQYF
TRBJ1-2 TRBV28 CASSFRGPYGYTF
TRBJ2-3 TRBV12-3/TRBV12-4 CASNGRVTDTQYF
TRBJ2-3 TRBV7-6 CASSLTPGTGGTDTQYF